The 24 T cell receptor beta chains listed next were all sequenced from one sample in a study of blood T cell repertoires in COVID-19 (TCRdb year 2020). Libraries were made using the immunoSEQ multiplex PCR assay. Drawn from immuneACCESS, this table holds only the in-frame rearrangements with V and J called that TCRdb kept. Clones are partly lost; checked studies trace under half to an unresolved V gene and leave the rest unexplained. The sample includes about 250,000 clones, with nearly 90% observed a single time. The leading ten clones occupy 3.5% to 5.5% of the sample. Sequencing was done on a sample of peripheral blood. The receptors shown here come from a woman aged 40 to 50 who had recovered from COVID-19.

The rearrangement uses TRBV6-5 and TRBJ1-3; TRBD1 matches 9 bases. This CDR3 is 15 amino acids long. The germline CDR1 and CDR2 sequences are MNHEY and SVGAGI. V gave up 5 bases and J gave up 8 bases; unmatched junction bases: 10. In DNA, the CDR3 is TGTGCCAGCAGTAAATCGGGACAGGGTCCGGACACCATATATTTT. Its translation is CASSKSGQGPDTIYF.

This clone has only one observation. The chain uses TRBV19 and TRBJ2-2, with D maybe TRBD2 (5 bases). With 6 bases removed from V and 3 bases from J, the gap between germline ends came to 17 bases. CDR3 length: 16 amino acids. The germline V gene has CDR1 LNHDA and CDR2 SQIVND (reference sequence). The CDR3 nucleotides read TGTGCCAGTAGATCTTTGACTATTAGCGACACCGGGGAGCTGTTTTTT. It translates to CASRSLTISDTGELFF.

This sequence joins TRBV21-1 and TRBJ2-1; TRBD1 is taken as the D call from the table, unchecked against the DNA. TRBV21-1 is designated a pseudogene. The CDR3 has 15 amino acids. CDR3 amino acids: CASSKTGQGSNEQFF. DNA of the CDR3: TGTGCCAGCAGCAAAACGGGACAGGGGTCCAATGAGCAGTTCTTC.

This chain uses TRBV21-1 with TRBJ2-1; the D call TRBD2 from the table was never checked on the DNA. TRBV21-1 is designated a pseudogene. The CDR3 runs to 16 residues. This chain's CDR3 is CASSESGLAHYNEQFF. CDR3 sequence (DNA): TGTGCCAGCAGCGAGTCAGGACTAGCTCACTACAATGAGCAGTTCTTC.

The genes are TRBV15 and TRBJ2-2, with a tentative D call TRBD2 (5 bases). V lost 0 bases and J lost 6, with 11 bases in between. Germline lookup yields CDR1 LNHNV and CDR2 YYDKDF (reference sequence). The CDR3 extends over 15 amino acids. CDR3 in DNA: TGTGCCACCAGCAGAGATCTAGTCGGGGCCGGGGAGCTGTTTTTT. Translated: CATSRDLVGAGELFF.

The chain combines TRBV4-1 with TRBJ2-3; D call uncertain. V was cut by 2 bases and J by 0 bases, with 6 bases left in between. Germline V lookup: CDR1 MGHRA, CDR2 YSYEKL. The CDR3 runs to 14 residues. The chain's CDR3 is CASSQPLSTDTQYF. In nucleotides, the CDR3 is TGCGCCAGCAGCCAACCACTCAGCACAGATACGCAGTATTTT.

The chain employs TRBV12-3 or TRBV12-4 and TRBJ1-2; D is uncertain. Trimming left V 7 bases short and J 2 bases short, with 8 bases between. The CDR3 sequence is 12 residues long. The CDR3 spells CASMGRNYGYTF. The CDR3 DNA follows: TGTGCCAGCATGGGGAGAAACTATGGCTACACCTTC.

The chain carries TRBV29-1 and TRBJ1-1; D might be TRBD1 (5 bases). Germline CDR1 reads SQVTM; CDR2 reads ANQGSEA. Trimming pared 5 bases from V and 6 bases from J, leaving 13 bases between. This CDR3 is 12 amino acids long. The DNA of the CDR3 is TGCAGCGTTCTGGTCTCGGGGGCTGAAGCTTTCTTT. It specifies CSVLVSGAEAFF.

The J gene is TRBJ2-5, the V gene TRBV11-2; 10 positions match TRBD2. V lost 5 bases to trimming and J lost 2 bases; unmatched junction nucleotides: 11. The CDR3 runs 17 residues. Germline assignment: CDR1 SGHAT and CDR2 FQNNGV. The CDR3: CASSRFVLAGVQETQYF. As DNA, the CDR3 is TGTGCCAGCAGCCGATTCGTCCTAGCGGGGGTGCAAGAGACCCAGTACTTC.

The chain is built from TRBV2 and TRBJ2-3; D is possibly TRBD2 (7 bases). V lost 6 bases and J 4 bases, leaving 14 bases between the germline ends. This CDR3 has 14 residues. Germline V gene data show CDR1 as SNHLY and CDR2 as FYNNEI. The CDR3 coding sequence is TGTGCCAGCAGAGTGGGGGGGGCCCCAGATACGCAGTATTTT. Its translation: CASRVGGAPDTQYF.

The chain's CDR3 is CASSLHRGTRGSPPSDTQYF. The CDR3 bases are TGTGCCAGTAGCCTACACAGGGGGACAAGGGGCTCCCCCCCCTCAGATACGCAGTATTTT. V is TRBV19 and J is TRBJ2-3; TRBD1 matches 8 bases. This CDR3 spans 20 amino acids. Germline loops: CDR1 LNHDA, CDR2 SQIVND (reference sequence). V was clipped by 6 bases and J by 4 bases; unmatched bases: 24.

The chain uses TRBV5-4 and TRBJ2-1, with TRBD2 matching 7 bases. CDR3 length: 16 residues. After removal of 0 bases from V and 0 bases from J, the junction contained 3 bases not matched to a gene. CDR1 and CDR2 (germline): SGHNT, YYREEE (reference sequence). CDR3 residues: CASSLDSGYSYNEQFF. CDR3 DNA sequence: TGTGCCAGCAGCTTGGATAGCGGGTACTCCTACAATGAGCAGTTCTTC.

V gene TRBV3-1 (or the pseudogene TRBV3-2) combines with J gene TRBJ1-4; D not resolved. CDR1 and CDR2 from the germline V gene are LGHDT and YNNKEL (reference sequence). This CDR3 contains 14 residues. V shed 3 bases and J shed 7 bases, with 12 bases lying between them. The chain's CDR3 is CASSHSLGLEKLFF. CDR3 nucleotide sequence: TGTGCCAGCAGCCATTCCCTTGGGCTTGAAAAACTGTTTTTT.

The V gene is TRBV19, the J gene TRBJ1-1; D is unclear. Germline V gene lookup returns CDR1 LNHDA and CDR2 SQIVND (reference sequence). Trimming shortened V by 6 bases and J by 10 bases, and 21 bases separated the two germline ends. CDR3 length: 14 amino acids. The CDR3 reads CASSQTGLGVVAFF. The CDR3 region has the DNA TGTGCCAGTAGCCAAACCGGACTGGGCGTGGTAGCTTTCTTT.

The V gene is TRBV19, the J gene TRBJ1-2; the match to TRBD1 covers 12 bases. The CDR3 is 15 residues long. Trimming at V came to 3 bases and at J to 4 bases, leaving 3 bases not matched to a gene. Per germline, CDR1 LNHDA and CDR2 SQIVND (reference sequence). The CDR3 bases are TGTGCCAGTAGTATGGGGACAGGGGGCGGCTATGGCTACACCTTC. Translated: CASSMGTGGGYGYTF.

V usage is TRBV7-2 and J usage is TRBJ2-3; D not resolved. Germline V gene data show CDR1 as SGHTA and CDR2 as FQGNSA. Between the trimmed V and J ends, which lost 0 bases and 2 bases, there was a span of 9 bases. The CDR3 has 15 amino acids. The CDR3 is CASSLALTDTDTQYF. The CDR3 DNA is TGTGCCAGCAGCTTAGCGCTAACCGACACAGATACGCAGTATTTT.

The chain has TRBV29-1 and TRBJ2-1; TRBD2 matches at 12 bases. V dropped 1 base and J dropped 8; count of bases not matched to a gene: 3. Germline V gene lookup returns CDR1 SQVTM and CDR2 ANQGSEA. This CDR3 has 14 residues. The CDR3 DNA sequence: TGCAGCGTTGAAGGACTAGCGGGAGATGATGAGCAGTTCTTC. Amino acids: CSVEGLAGDDEQFF.

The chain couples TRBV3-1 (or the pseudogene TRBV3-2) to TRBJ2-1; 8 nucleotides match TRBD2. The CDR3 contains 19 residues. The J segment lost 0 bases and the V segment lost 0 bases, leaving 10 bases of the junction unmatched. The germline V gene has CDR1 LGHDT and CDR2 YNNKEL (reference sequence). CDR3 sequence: CASSQDLGGGGPSYNEQFF. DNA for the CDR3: TGTGCCAGCAGCCAAGATCTGGGTGGCGGGGGGCCCTCCTACAATGAGCAGTTCTTC.

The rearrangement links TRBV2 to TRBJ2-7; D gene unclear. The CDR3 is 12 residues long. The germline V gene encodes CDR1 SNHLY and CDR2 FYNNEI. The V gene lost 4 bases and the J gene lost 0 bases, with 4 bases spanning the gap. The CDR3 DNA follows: TGTGCCAGCAGTGTGTACTCCTACGAGCAGTACTTC. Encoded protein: CASSVYSYEQYF.

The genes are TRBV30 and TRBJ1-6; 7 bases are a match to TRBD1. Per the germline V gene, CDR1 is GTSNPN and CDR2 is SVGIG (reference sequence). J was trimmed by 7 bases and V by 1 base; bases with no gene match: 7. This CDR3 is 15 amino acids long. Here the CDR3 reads CAWSGRDRVNSPLHF. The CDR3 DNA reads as TGTGCCTGGAGTGGGAGAGACAGGGTGAATTCACCCCTCCACTTT.

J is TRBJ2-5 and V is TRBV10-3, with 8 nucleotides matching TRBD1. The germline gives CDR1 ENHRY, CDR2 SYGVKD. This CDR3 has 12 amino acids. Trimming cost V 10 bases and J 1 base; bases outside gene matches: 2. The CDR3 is CATRGPQETQYF. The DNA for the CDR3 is TGTGCCACCAGGGGGCCCCAAGAGACCCAGTACTTC.

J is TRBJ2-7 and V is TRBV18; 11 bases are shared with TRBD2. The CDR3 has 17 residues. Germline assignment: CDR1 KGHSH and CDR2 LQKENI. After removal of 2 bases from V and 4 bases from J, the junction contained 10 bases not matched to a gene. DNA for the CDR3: TGTGCCAGCTCACCAGAGGGGCGACTAGCGGGGACGTACGAGCAGTACTTC. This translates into CASSPEGRLAGTYEQYF.

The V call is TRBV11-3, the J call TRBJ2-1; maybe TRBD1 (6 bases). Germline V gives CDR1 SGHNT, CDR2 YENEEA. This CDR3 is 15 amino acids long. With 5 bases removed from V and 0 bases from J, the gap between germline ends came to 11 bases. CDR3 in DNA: TGTGCCAGCAGCCCTGAGGACAGCTCCTACAATGAGCAGTTCTTC. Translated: CASSPEDSSYNEQFF.

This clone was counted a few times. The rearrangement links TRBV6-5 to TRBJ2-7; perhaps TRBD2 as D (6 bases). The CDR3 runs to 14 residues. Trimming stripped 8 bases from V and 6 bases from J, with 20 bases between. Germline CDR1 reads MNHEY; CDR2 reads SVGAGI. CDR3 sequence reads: CASARDFPLGEQYF. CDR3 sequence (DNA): TGTGCCAGCGCGCGGGACTTTCCCCTCGGCGAGCAGTACTTC.